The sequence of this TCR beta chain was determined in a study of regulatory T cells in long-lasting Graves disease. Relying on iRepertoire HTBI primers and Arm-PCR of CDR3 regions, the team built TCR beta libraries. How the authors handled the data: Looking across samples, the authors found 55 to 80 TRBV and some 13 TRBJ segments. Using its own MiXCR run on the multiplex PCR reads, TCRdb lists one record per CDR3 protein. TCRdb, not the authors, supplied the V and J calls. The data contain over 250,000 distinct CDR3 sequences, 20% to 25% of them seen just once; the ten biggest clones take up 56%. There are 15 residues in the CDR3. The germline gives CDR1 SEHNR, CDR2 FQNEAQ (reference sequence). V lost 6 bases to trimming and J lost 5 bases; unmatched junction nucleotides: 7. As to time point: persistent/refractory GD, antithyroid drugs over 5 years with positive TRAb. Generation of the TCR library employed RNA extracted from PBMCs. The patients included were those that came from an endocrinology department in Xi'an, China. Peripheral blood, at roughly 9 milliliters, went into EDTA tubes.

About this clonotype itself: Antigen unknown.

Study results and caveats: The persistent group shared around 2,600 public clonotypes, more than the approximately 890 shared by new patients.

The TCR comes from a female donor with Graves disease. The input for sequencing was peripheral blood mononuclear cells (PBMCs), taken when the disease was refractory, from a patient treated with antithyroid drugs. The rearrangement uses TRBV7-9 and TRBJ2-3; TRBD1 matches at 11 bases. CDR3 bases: TGTGCCAGCAGGGAACCGGGACAGGGGGTAGATACGCAGTATTTT. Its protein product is CASREPGQGVDTQYF. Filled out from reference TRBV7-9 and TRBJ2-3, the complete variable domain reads DTGVSQNPRHKITKRGQNVTFRCDPISEHNRLYWYRQTLGQGPEFLTYFQNEAQLEKSRLLSDRFSAERPKGSFSTLEIQRTEQGDSAMYLCASREPGQGVDTQYFGPGTRLTVL.